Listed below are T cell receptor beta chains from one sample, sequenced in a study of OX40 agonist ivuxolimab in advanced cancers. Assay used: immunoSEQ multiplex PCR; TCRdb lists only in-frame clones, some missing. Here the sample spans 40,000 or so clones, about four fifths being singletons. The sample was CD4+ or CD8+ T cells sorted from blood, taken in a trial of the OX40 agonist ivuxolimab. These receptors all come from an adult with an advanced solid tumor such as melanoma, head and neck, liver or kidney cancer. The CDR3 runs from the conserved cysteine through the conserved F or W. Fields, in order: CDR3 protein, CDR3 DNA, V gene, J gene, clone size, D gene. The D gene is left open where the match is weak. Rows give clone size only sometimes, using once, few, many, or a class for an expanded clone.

CDR3aa: CASSALQGDTQYF
CDR3nt: TGTGCCAGCAGCGCCTTACAGGGGGATACGCAGTATTTT
v_gene: TRBV7-3
j_gene: TRBJ2-3
abundance: few
d_gene: TRBD1

CDR3aa: CASSRPGGARGGELFF
CDR3nt: TGCGCCAGCAGCCGCCCAGGGGGGGCGCGTGGCGGGGAGCTGTTTTTT
v_gene: TRBV4-1
j_gene: TRBJ2-2
abundance: -
d_gene: -

CDR3aa: CASSQGGLYPGELFF
CDR3nt: TGCGCCAGCAGCCAGGGGGGGCTTTATCCCGGGGAGCTGTTTTTT
v_gene: TRBV4-1
j_gene: TRBJ2-2
abundance: once
d_gene: -

CDR3aa: CASSPRDTQYF
CDR3nt: TGTGCCAGCTCACCAAGGGATACGCAGTATTTT
v_gene: TRBV18
j_gene: TRBJ2-3
abundance: once
d_gene: -

CDR3aa: CASSYGTITTGELFF
CDR3nt: TGTGCCAGCAGCTACGGGACCATAACCACCGGGGAGCTGTTTTTT
v_gene: TRBV5-8
j_gene: TRBJ2-2
abundance: once
d_gene: -

CDR3aa: CAYLRLAVSYEQYF
CDR3nt: TGTGCCTACCTAAGACTAGCGGTTTCCTACGAGCAGTACTTC
v_gene: TRBV30
j_gene: TRBJ2-7
abundance: once
d_gene: TRBD2

CDR3aa: CASRTSGNYNEQFF
CDR3nt: TGCGCCAGCAGGACTAGCGGTAACTACAATGAGCAGTTCTTC
v_gene: TRBV10-2
j_gene: TRBJ2-1
abundance: -
d_gene: TRBD2

CDR3aa: CASSTGTLENQETQYF
CDR3nt: TGTGCCAGCAGCACCGGGACACTAGAAAACCAAGAGACCCAGTACTTC
v_gene: TRBV5-8
j_gene: TRBJ2-5
abundance: -
d_gene: -

CDR3aa: CASSYSETEKLFF
CDR3nt: TGTGCCAGCAGTTACTCTGAAACTGAAAAACTGTTTTTT
v_gene: TRBV6-5
j_gene: TRBJ1-4
abundance: -
d_gene: -

CDR3aa: CSVVAGVGTEAFF
CDR3nt: TGCAGCGTTGTGGCAGGGGTCGGCACTGAAGCTTTCTTT
v_gene: TRBV29-1
j_gene: TRBJ1-1
abundance: -
d_gene: -

CDR3aa: CASSPGLGGVSQETQYF
CDR3nt: TGTGCCAGCAGCCCGGGATTGGGGGGGGTAAGCCAAGAGACCCAGTACTTC
v_gene: TRBV7-9
j_gene: TRBJ2-5
abundance: -
d_gene: TRBD2

CDR3aa: CASSGDRGVEKLFF
CDR3nt: TGTGCCAGCAGTGGGGACAGGGGTGTTGAAAAACTGTTTTTT
v_gene: TRBV28
j_gene: TRBJ1-4
abundance: -
d_gene: TRBD1

CDR3aa: CASSEAGLHNEQFF
CDR3nt: TGCGCCAGCAGTGAAGCGGGGTTACACAATGAGCAGTTCTTC
v_gene: TRBV10-1
j_gene: TRBJ2-1
abundance: -
d_gene: TRBD2

CDR3aa: CASTETSGVAKNIQYF
CDR3nt: TGTGCCAGCACTGAGACTAGCGGGGTAGCCAAAAACATTCAGTACTTC
v_gene: TRBV2
j_gene: TRBJ2-4
abundance: -
d_gene: TRBD2

CDR3aa: CASSQIPGQGDPYEQYF
CDR3nt: TGTGCCAGCAGCCAAATCCCGGGACAGGGAGATCCCTACGAGCAGTACTTC
v_gene: TRBV14
j_gene: TRBJ2-7
abundance: once
d_gene: TRBD1

CDR3aa: CATPSPWAYNEQFF
CDR3nt: TGTGCCACCCCCAGTCCGTGGGCCTACAATGAGCAGTTCTTC
v_gene: TRBV19
j_gene: TRBJ2-1
abundance: -
d_gene: -

CDR3aa: CASSSDSPYEQYF
CDR3nt: TGTGCCAGCAGCTCAGACAGCCCCTACGAGCAGTACTTC
v_gene: TRBV11-3
j_gene: TRBJ2-7
abundance: -
d_gene: -

CDR3aa: CASSLSGNEKLFF
CDR3nt: TGTGCCAGCAGTTTATCGGGGAATGAAAAACTGTTTTTT
v_gene: TRBV28
j_gene: TRBJ1-4
abundance: -
d_gene: -

CDR3aa: CASSMETQYF
CDR3nt: TGTGCCAGTAGTATGGAGACCCAGTACTTC
v_gene: TRBV19
j_gene: TRBJ2-5
abundance: -
d_gene: -

CDR3aa: CAISPGGGWFF
CDR3nt: TGTGCCATCAGCCCCGGGGGGGGGTGGTTCTTC
v_gene: TRBV10-3
j_gene: TRBJ2-1
abundance: -
d_gene: TRBD2

CDR3aa: CASSPVGLVGEQYF
CDR3nt: TGTGCCAGCAGTCCTGTGGGACTCGTCGGCGAGCAGTACTTC
v_gene: TRBV27
j_gene: TRBJ2-7
abundance: once
d_gene: -

CDR3aa: CASSLGQGPYEQYF
CDR3nt: TGTGCCAGCAGTTTGGGACAGGGCCCCTACGAGCAGTACTTC
v_gene: TRBV28
j_gene: TRBJ2-7
abundance: -
d_gene: TRBD1

CDR3aa: CASRAGLADEQFF
CDR3nt: TGTGCCAGCAGAGCGGGACTCGCGGATGAGCAGTTCTTC
v_gene: TRBV6-5
j_gene: TRBJ2-1
abundance: once
d_gene: TRBD2

CDR3aa: CASSPREYNEQFF
CDR3nt: TGTGCCAGCAGCCCCCGAGAGTACAATGAGCAGTTCTTC
v_gene: TRBV28
j_gene: TRBJ2-1
abundance: -
d_gene: -

CDR3aa: CASSFLGGTYGYTF
CDR3nt: TGCGCCAGCAGCTTTCTTGGGGGCACCTATGGCTACACCTTC
v_gene: TRBV5-1
j_gene: TRBJ1-2
abundance: -
d_gene: -

CDR3aa: CAISGGGLEAPVWEQYF
CDR3nt: TGTGCCATCAGTGGGGGCGGACTAGAGGCCCCGGTGTGGGAGCAGTACTTC
v_gene: TRBV10-3
j_gene: TRBJ2-7
abundance: -
d_gene: TRBD2

CDR3aa: CASSQMPQGGAGELFF
CDR3nt: TGCGCCAGCAGTCAAATGCCCCAGGGCGGGGCCGGGGAGCTGTTTTTT
v_gene: TRBV4-1
j_gene: TRBJ2-2
abundance: -
d_gene: -

CDR3aa: CASYTGELFF
CDR3nt: TGTGCCAGTTACACCGGGGAGCTGTTTTTT
v_gene: TRBV6-6
j_gene: TRBJ2-2
abundance: -
d_gene: -

CDR3aa: CASTLTGGLAVGGYTF
CDR3nt: TGTGCCAGCACCCTGACAGGGGGCCTCGCGGTGGGTGGCTACACCTTC
v_gene: TRBV6-6
j_gene: TRBJ1-2
abundance: -
d_gene: TRBD1

CDR3aa: CASRGGVDEQYF
CDR3nt: TGCGCCAGCAGGGGGGGCGTGGACGAGCAGTACTTC
v_gene: TRBV10-2
j_gene: TRBJ2-7
abundance: -
d_gene: -

CDR3aa: CASSELFQPQNTEAFF
CDR3nt: TGTGCCAGCAGTGAACTATTCCAACCTCAGAACACTGAAGCTTTCTTT
v_gene: TRBV2
j_gene: TRBJ1-1
abundance: -
d_gene: -

CDR3aa: CASSVPSGGGPDTQYF
CDR3nt: TGTGCCAGCAGCGTCCCTAGCGGGGGGGGGCCAGATACGCAGTATTTT
v_gene: TRBV9
j_gene: TRBJ2-3
abundance: -
d_gene: TRBD2

CDR3aa: CASSQGLAKNIQYF
CDR3nt: TGTGCCAGCAGCCAGGGGTTAGCCAAAAACATTCAGTACTTC
v_gene: TRBV9
j_gene: TRBJ2-4
abundance: -
d_gene: -

CDR3aa: CASRGTGIIAGELFF
CDR3nt: TGTGCCAGCAGGGGAACAGGGATTATAGCCGGGGAGCTGTTTTTT
v_gene: TRBV27
j_gene: TRBJ2-2
abundance: -
d_gene: -

CDR3aa: CASSLSPSRGYTF
CDR3nt: TGTGCCAGCAGTTTATCTCCAAGCCGGGGCTACACCTTC
v_gene: TRBV28
j_gene: TRBJ1-2
abundance: -
d_gene: -

CDR3aa: CASSEGGQGHEQFF
CDR3nt: TGTGCCAGCAGCGAGGGGGGACAGGGGCATGAGCAGTTCTTC
v_gene: TRBV9
j_gene: TRBJ2-1
abundance: -
d_gene: TRBD1

CDR3aa: CASSHGGPSLPEAFF
CDR3nt: TGCGCCAGCAGCCACGGGGGACCGTCACTTCCTGAAGCTTTCTTT
v_gene: TRBV4-1
j_gene: TRBJ1-1
abundance: -
d_gene: -

CDR3aa: CASSLQGRREQYF
CDR3nt: TGTGCCAGCAGCTTACAGGGTCGGCGCGAGCAGTACTTC
v_gene: TRBV5-8
j_gene: TRBJ2-7
abundance: -
d_gene: -

CDR3aa: CASSPGLADWDEQFF
CDR3nt: TGTGCCAGCAGTCCAGGACTAGCGGACTGGGATGAGCAGTTCTTC
v_gene: TRBV27
j_gene: TRBJ2-1
abundance: -
d_gene: TRBD2

CDR3aa: CASRGSEQYF
CDR3nt: TGTGCCAGCAGGGGAAGCGAGCAGTACTTC
v_gene: TRBV2
j_gene: TRBJ2-7
abundance: -
d_gene: -

CDR3aa: CASSFSGTGASYGYTF
CDR3nt: TGTGCCAGCAGTTTTTCCGGGACAGGGGCAAGCTATGGCTACACCTTC
v_gene: TRBV28
j_gene: TRBJ1-2
abundance: -
d_gene: TRBD1